This TCR beta chain was captured in a study of early T cells in non-severe SARS-CoV-2 infection. Overall study results and limits: Matching against VDJdb likely underestimated virus-specific expansions, favoring anti-spike CD8.

The length of the CDR3 is 13 residues. CDR1 is ENHRY and CDR2 is SYGVKD in the germline V gene. Unmatched junction bases numbered 2, after V lost 8 bases and J lost 1 base. TCRdb redid the calling of the 5' RACE reads with MiXCR, one entry per CDR3 protein. Seen here are some 30,000 distinct CDR3 sequences, about 4.3% observed once, and the top ten hold approximately 6%. Within the sample, this clonotype is medium-sized. Its antigen is as yet unknown. This receptor was taken from an adult who was a healthcare worker with PCR-confirmed SARS-CoV-2 infection or an uninfected control (not recorded which). The specimen comprised whole blood, sampled at baseline. The rearrangement joins TRBV10-3 to TRBJ1-1, with 9 bases fitting TRBD1. CDR3 amino acids: CAIGDRENTEAFF. Written as DNA, the CDR3 is TGTGCCATCGGGGACAGGGAGAACACTGAAGCTTTCTTT.